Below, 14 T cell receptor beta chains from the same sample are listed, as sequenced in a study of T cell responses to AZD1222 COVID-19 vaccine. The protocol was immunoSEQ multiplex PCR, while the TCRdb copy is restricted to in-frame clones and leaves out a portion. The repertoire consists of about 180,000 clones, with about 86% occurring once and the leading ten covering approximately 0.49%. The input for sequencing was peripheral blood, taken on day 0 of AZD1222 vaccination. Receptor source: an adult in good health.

The CDR3 bases are TGTGCCAGCAGCCCTCGGGGCTACGAGCAGTACTTC. It is translated as CASSPRGYEQYF. The chain joins TRBV13 to TRBJ2-7; tentative D call: TRBD2 (5 bases). This CDR3 is built from 12 residues. V shed 5 bases and J shed 3 bases, with 8 bases lying between them. Germline lookup yields CDR1 PRHDT and CDR2 FYEKMQ (reference sequence).

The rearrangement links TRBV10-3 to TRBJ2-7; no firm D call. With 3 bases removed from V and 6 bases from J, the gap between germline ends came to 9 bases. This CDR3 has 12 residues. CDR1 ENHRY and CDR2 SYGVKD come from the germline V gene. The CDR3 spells CAISESHGEQYF. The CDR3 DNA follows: TGTGCCATCAGTGAAAGCCACGGCGAGCAGTACTTC.

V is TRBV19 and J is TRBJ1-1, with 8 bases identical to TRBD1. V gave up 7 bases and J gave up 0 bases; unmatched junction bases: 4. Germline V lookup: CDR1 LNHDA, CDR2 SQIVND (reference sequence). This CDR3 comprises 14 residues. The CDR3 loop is CASIDRGLNTEAFF. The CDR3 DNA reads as TGTGCCAGTATCGACAGGGGATTGAACACTGAAGCTTTCTTT.

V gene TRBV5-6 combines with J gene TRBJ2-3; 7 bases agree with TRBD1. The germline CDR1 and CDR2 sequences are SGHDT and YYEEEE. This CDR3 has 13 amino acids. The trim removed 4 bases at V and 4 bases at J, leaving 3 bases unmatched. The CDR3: CASSLRGPDTQYF. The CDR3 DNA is TGTGCCAGCAGCCTTAGGGGGCCAGATACGCAGTATTTT.

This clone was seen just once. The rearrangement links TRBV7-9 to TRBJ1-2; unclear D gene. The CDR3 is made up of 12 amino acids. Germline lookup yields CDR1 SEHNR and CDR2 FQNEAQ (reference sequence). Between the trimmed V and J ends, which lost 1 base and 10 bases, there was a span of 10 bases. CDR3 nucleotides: TGTGCCAGCAGCTTAGAAGCCAGAACCTACACCTTC. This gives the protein CASSLEARTYTF.

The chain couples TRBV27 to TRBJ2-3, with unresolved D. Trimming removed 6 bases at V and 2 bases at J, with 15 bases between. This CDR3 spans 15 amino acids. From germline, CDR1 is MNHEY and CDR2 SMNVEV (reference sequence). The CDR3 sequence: CASSPGLDFTDTQYF. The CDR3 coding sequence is TGTGCCAGCAGCCCTGGTTTGGATTTCACAGATACGCAGTATTTT.

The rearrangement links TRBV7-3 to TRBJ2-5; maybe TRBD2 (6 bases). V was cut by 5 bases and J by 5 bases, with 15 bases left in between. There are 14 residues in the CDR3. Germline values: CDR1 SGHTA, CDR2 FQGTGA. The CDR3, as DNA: TGTGCCAGCAGCACCGTCGGGGGAGTCGAGACCCAGTACTTC. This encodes CASSTVGGVETQYF.

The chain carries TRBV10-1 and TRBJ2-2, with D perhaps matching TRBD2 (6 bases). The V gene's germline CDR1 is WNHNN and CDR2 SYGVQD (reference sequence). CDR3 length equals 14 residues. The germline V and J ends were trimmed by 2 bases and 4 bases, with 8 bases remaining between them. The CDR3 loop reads CASSERRGTGELFF. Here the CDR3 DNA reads TGCGCCAGCAGTGAGAGGCGGGGCACCGGGGAGCTGTTTTTT.

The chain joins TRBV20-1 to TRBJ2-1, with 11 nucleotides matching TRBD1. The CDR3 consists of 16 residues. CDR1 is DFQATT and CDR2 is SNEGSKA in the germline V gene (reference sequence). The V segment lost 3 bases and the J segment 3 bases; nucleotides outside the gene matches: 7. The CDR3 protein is CSASPAGTGGYNEQFF. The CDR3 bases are TGCAGTGCTAGTCCTGCCGGGACAGGGGGCTACAATGAGCAGTTCTTC.

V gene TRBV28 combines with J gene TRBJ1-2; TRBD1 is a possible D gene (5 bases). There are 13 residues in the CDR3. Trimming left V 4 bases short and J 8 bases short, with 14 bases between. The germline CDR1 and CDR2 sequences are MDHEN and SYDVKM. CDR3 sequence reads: CASSSQGARGYTF. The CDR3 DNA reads TGTGCCAGCAGTTCCCAAGGGGCACGGGGCTACACCTTC.

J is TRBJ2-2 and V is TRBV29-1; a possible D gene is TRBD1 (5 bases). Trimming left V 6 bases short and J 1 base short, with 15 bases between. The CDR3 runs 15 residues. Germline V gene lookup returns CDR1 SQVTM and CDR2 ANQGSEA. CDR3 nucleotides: TGCAGCGTCTTACTCGCTAGGGGGAACACCGGGGAGCTGTTTTTT. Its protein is CSVLLARGNTGELFF.

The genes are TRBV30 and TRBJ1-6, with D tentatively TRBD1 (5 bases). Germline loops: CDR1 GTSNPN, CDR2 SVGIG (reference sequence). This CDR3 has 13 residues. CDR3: CAGGRQQNSPLHF. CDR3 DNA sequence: TGTGCTGGGGGTCGGCAGCAAAATTCACCCCTCCACTTT.

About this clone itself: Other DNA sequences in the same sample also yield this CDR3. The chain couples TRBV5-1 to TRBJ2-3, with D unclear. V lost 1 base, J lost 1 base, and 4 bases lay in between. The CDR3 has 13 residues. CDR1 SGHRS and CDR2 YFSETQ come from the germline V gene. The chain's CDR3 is CASSLRGTDTQYF. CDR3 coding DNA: TGCGCCAGCAGCTTGAGGGGCACAGATACGCAGTATTTT.

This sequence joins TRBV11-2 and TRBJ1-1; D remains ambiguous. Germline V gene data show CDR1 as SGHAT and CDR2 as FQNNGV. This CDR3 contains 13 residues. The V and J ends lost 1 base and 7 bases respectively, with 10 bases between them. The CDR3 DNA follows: TGTGCCAGCAGCTTAGGGGTCGGGATTGAAGCTTTCTTT. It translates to CASSLGVGIEAFF.